Following are 28 T cell receptor beta chains from one sample sequenced in a study of blood T cell repertoires in COVID-19. Data came from immunoSEQ multiplex PCR; TCRdb stores just in-frame clones and leaves some out. The table has about 98,000 clones, around 82% seen once. The sequenced sample consisted of peripheral blood. The receptors come from a man aged 70-80 years with active or convalescent COVID-19.

This rearrangement joins TRBV11-3 to TRBJ1-1, with no clear D. Trimming removed 2 bases from V and 1 base from J, with 8 bases in between. Germline values: CDR1 SGHNT, CDR2 YENEEA. This CDR3 is built from 14 residues. In DNA, the CDR3 is TGTGCCAGCAGCTTATGGGCTTCGAACACTGAAGCTTTCTTT. It yields the protein CASSLWASNTEAFF. The full variable domain, completed using reference TRBV11-3 and TRBJ1-1, is EAGVVQSPRYKIIEKKQPVAFWCNPISGHNTLYWYLQNLGQGPELLIRYENEEAVDDSQLPKDRFSAERLKGVDSTLKIQPAELGDSAVYLCASSLWASNTEAFFGQGTRLTVV.

V is TRBV12-3 or TRBV12-4 and J is TRBJ1-5, with 7 bases aligning to TRBD1. Trimming cost V 5 bases and J 6 bases; bases outside gene matches: 1. The CDR3 is made up of 12 amino acids. The DNA for the CDR3 is TGTGCCAGCAGTCAGGGGGGTCAGCCCCAGCATTTT. This sequence encodes CASSQGGQPQHF.

The V call is TRBV12-3 or TRBV12-4, the J call TRBJ2-1; D may be TRBD2 (5 bases). Trimming removed 3 bases from V and 9 bases from J, with 12 bases in between. The CDR3 is 13 residues long. CDR3 DNA: TGTGCCAGCAGTTTGGTCGGGGTAGGTGAGCAGTTCTTC. Residues: CASSLVGVGEQFF.

The rearrangement joins TRBV11-2 to TRBJ1-1; no definite D call. The CDR3 spans 15 residues. V lost 5 bases and J lost 4, with 17 bases in between. The germline gives CDR1 SGHAT, CDR2 FQNNGV. CDR3 sequence reads: CASSPGRGRGTEAFF. CDR3 in DNA: TGTGCCAGCAGCCCGGGTCGGGGAAGAGGCACTGAAGCTTTCTTT.

This clone came up a few times. V is TRBV7-8 and J is TRBJ1-4; no clear D gene. CDR3 size: 15 residues. Between the trimmed V and J ends, which lost 5 bases and 7 bases, there was a span of 17 bases. Germline assignment: CDR1 SGHVS and CDR2 FQNEAQ. The CDR3 DNA reads as TGTGCCAGCAGCCAGAGCTCAGGTTTCGGTGAAAAACTGTTTTTT. Translated: CASSQSSGFGEKLFF.

In its sample, this clone was seen many times. Other DNA sequences in the same sample also yield this CDR3. The chain is built from TRBV2 and TRBJ2-1; TRBD2 matches 11 bases. CDR3 size: 14 residues. Germline loops: CDR1 SNHLY, CDR2 FYNNEI. With 4 bases clipped from V and 6 bases from J, the junction kept 2 bases outside the gene matches. This CDR3 is CASSGLAGGNEQFF. The CDR3 DNA is TGTGCCAGCAGTGGTCTAGCGGGGGGCAATGAGCAGTTCTTC.

The chain uses TRBV28 and TRBJ1-1, with a tentative D call TRBD1 (6 bases). The CDR3 has 15 amino acids. Trimming pared 2 bases from V and 2 bases from J, leaving 12 bases between. CDR1 and CDR2 from the germline V gene are MDHEN and SYDVKM. Written as DNA, the CDR3 is TGTGCCAGCAGTTTACCGAACAGGGCAAACACTGAAGCTTTCTTT. Protein: CASSLPNRANTEAFF.

This clone was counted a few times. The chain joins TRBV11-1 to TRBJ2-7; D unresolved. The V end was cut by 1 base, the J end by 1 base, with 8 bases between. In germline, CDR1 is SGHAT, CDR2 FQDESV (reference sequence). The CDR3 is 14 amino acids. CDR3 sequence reads: CASSLVAGSYEQYF. The CDR3 nucleotides are TGTGCCAGCAGCTTAGTGGCAGGATCCTACGAGCAGTACTTC.

The rearrangement links TRBV19 to TRBJ2-2; 8 nucleotides align to TRBD1. The V gene's germline CDR1 is LNHDA and CDR2 SQIVND (reference sequence). The CDR3 totals 14 residues. V was clipped by 6 bases and J by 5 bases; unmatched bases: 5. The CDR3 DNA sequence: TGTGCCAGTAGGCAGGGGGCGCGTACCGGGGAGCTGTTTTTT. Its protein is CASRQGARTGELFF.

There are a few counts of this clone. The chain employs TRBV7-8 and TRBJ1-5, with no clear D. CDR1 and CDR2 from the germline V gene are SGHVS and FQNEAQ. V was trimmed by 0 bases and J by 0 bases, leaving 9 bases between them. The CDR3 extends over 16 amino acids. The CDR3 reads CASSLALTHSNQPQHF. Here the CDR3 DNA reads TGTGCCAGCAGCTTAGCGCTTACACATAGCAATCAGCCCCAGCATTTT.

The V gene is TRBV3-1 (or the pseudogene TRBV3-2), the J gene TRBJ2-7; 8 bases match TRBD1. The CDR3 loop spans 13 amino acids. Germline trimming cut 5 bases from V and 4 bases from J; bases unmatched to any gene: 4. Germline CDR1 reads LGHDT; CDR2 reads YNNKEL (reference sequence). The CDR3 sequence: CASSWTGRYEQYF. CDR3 DNA sequence: TGTGCCAGCAGCTGGACAGGGAGGTACGAGCAGTACTTC.

V usage is TRBV5-6 and J usage is TRBJ2-1; possibly TRBD1 for D (5 bases). CDR1 is SGHDT and CDR2 is YYEEEE in the germline V gene. Trimming removed 0 bases from V and 10 bases from J, with 8 bases in between. The length of the CDR3 is 12 residues. In DNA form, the CDR3 reads TGTGCCAGCAGCTTGGCATCAGGGGAGCAGTTCTTC. Translating it yields CASSLASGEQFF.

V usage is TRBV5-6 and J usage is TRBJ2-1, with 9 bases that match TRBD2. This CDR3 is built from 16 residues. J lost 0 bases, V lost 4 bases, and 5 bases had no gene match. CDR1 is SGHDT and CDR2 is YYEEEE in the germline V gene. The CDR3 DNA sequence: TGTGCCAGCAGCCCCTATAGCGGGGGCTCCTACAATGAGCAGTTCTTC. Translating it yields CASSPYSGGSYNEQFF.

The CDR3 sequence: CASSYDRSNSPLHF. CDR3 sequence (DNA): TGTGCCAGCAGTTACGACAGGAGTAATTCACCCCTCCACTTT. The rearrangement links TRBV6-5 to TRBJ1-6; D is perhaps TRBD1 (6 bases). CDR1 and CDR2 (germline): MNHEY, SVGAGI. The V gene lost 2 bases and the J gene lost 6 bases, with 8 bases spanning the gap. The CDR3 loop spans 14 amino acids.

The chain employs TRBV7-2 and TRBJ2-3; 7 positions agree with TRBD1. This CDR3 has 17 amino acids. CDR1 is SGHTA and CDR2 is FQGNSA in the germline V gene. Trimming cost V 5 bases and J 1 base; bases outside gene matches: 12. The CDR3 nucleotides read TGTGCCAGCAGCCCCTTCCCCGACAGGGTCGGCACAGATACGCAGTATTTT. Encoded protein: CASSPFPDRVGTDTQYF.

In its sample, this clone was seen once. The V gene is TRBV4-2, the J gene TRBJ2-6; 9 nucleotides agree with TRBD2. The trim removed 4 bases at V and 4 bases at J, leaving 11 bases unmatched. The CDR3 spans 18 residues. Germline V CDR1 and CDR2: LGHNA, YNFKEQ. CDR3: CASSRRGGGATGANVLTF. The CDR3 DNA sequence: TGTGCCAGCAGCCGAAGGGGCGGGGGGGCTACAGGGGCCAACGTCCTGACTTTC.

This chain links TRBV30 with TRBJ2-3; the D is unclear. The CDR3 has 14 residues. Germline assignment: CDR1 GTSNPN and CDR2 SVGIG (reference sequence). Trimming removed 3 bases at V and 0 bases at J, with 10 bases between. The CDR3 DNA is TGTGCCTGGAGGCCGCGCCCTAGCACAGATACGCAGTATTTT. It is translated as CAWRPRPSTDTQYF.

This clone has more than one count but fewer than ten. The rearrangement uses TRBV14 and TRBJ1-1; D is unresolved. The CDR3 consists of 12 residues. Germline V gene data show CDR1 as SGHDN and CDR2 as FVKESK. Between the trimmed V and J ends, which lost 7 bases and 5 bases, there was a span of 11 bases. CDR3 sequence (DNA): TGTGCCAGCATGGGTCGCGGAACTGAAGCTTTCTTT. Residues: CASMGRGTEAFF.

The chain has TRBV7-2 and TRBJ2-2; TRBD1 is a possible D gene (5 bases). Germline loops: CDR1 SGHTA, CDR2 FQGNSA. V was clipped by 6 bases and J by 3 bases, with 14 bases between them. The CDR3 covers 15 residues. The CDR3 nucleotides read TGTGCCAGCAGTTCCCAGGGTGCCTACACCGGGGAGCTGTTTTTT. This translates into CASSSQGAYTGELFF.

The chain joins TRBV10-3 to TRBJ2-5, with 7 positions matching TRBD1. From germline, CDR1 is ENHRY and CDR2 SYGVKD. CDR3 length: 13 amino acids. Unmatched junction bases numbered 1, after V lost 6 bases and J lost 0 bases. The CDR3 bases are TGTGCCATCAGAACAGGGGACCAAGAGACCCAGTACTTC. The encoded protein is CAIRTGDQETQYF.

The gene calls are TRBV6-6 and TRBJ2-5; 10 nucleotides agree with TRBD1. Germline values: CDR1 MNHNY, CDR2 SVGAGI (reference sequence). V was clipped by 6 bases and J by 4 bases; unmatched bases: 11. CDR3 length: 16 residues. CDR3 protein: CASSSRGRTGGETQYF. The DNA for the CDR3 is TGTGCCAGCAGCTCACGAGGAAGGACAGGGGGAGAGACCCAGTACTTC.

This clone was seen a single time. The chain carries TRBV6-1 and TRBJ1-2, with TRBD1 matching 12 bases. V trimming: 11 bases; J trimming: 7 bases; junction bases outside the gene matches: 11. The CDR3 extends over 14 amino acids. In germline, CDR1 is MNHNS, CDR2 SASEGT. CDR3 sequence: CAGGPGQGAGGYTF. The CDR3 region has the DNA TGTGCCGGAGGACCGGGACAGGGGGCGGGTGGCTACACCTTC.

This chain uses TRBV23-1 with TRBJ1-5; weak D call: TRBD1 (5 bases). TRBV23-1 counts as an open reading frame of uncertain function. This CDR3 comprises 14 residues. Trimming left V 11 bases short and J 3 bases short, with 17 bases between. CDR3 DNA: TGCGCCCCCCCAGGCCAGGGTGACAATCAGCCCCAGCATTTT. Translating gives CAPPGQGDNQPQHF.

The genes are TRBV2 and TRBJ1-2, with 10 bases aligning to TRBD1. From germline, CDR1 is SNHLY and CDR2 FYNNEI. This CDR3 is 11 amino acids long. The ends lost 11 bases at V and 7 bases at J; junction bases unmatched: 4. In nucleotides, the CDR3 is TGTGCCGGAGGGACAGGGGCTGGCTACACCTTC. Protein sequence: CAGGTGAGYTF.

This chain uses TRBV18 with TRBJ2-7, with 8 bases that match TRBD1. Germline assignment: CDR1 KGHSH and CDR2 LQKENI. V lost 3 bases, J lost 3 bases, and 7 bases stayed unmatched. This CDR3 has 15 residues. The CDR3 nucleotides read TGTGCCAGCTCACCCAACAGGGGGAGAGACTACGAGCAGTACTTC. Amino acids: CASSPNRGRDYEQYF.

The genes are TRBV25-1 and TRBJ2-1; the match to TRBD2 covers 7 bases. The CDR3 is 14 residues long. V was pared by 3 bases and J by 5 bases, with 4 bases of the junction left unmatched. The germline gives CDR1 MGHDK, CDR2 SYGVNS. The CDR3 reads CASSEGGIDNEQFF. As DNA, the CDR3 is TGTGCCAGCAGTGAGGGGGGGATAGACAATGAGCAGTTCTTC.

This clone is a singleton in its sample. The V call is TRBV4-3, the J call TRBJ2-3; 12 bases are a match to TRBD2. The CDR3 runs to 16 residues. CDR1 is LGHNA and CDR2 is YSLEER in the germline V gene. After removal of 1 base from V and 1 base from J, the junction contained 0 bases not matched to a gene. The CDR3 spells CASSQGLAGGTDTQYF. The DNA of the CDR3 is TGCGCCAGCAGCCAAGGACTAGCGGGGGGCACAGATACGCAGTATTTT.

This clone has more than one count but fewer than ten. The rearrangement links TRBV5-6 to TRBJ1-6; D uncertain. The CDR3 runs 12 residues. Germline V gene data show CDR1 as SGHDT and CDR2 as YYEEEE. V shed 0 bases and J shed 10 bases, with 5 bases lying between them. CDR3 protein: CASSLGESPLHF. The CDR3 DNA follows: TGTGCCAGCAGCTTGGGGGAGTCACCCCTCCACTTT.